Below, 14 T cell receptor beta chains from the same sample are listed, as sequenced in a study of T cell responses to AZD1222 COVID-19 vaccine. The data were produced by immunoSEQ multiplex PCR, yet TCRdb's version contains in-frame clones alone and is incomplete. The sample lists around 99,000 clones; approximately 85% were seen once. The material sequenced was peripheral blood, taken on day 0 of MenACWY control vaccination. All receptors derive from an adult in good health.

The rearrangement links TRBV5-1 to TRBJ1-1; D possibly corresponds to TRBD1 (5 bases). The CDR3 covers 13 residues. CDR1 and CDR2 (germline): SGHRS, YFSETQ. V was shortened by 3 bases and J by 4 bases, with 10 bases between the two germline ends. CDR3 region: CASSWMGGTEAFF. For the CDR3, the DNA is TGCGCCAGCAGCTGGATGGGGGGCACTGAAGCTTTCTTT.

The chain recombines TRBV28 with TRBJ1-2; TRBD1 agrees at 12 bases. The ends lost 6 bases at V and 8 bases at J; junction bases unmatched: 7. Germline CDR1 is MDHEN and CDR2 is SYDVKM. The CDR3 runs 14 residues. The CDR3 DNA reads as TGTGCCAGCAGCTGGGGACAGGGGGCGCTCGGCTACACCTTC. It encodes CASSWGQGALGYTF.

The chain joins TRBV4-3 to TRBJ2-7; 10 bases agree with TRBD2. Germline V gene lookup returns CDR1 LGHNA and CDR2 YSLEER. V lost 1 base, J lost 7 bases, and 7 bases stayed unmatched. This CDR3 has 15 amino acids. The CDR3 coding sequence is TGCGCCAGCAGCCAAGCTAGCGGGGGCCGTCGGGAGCAGTACTTC. Translated, it gives CASSQASGGRREQYF.

The chain employs TRBV7-9 and TRBJ1-1; a weak D match, TRBD1 (5 bases). V dropped 2 bases and J dropped 7 bases, with 14 bases sitting between them. The length of the CDR3 is 14 residues. Germline V CDR1 and CDR2: SEHNR, FQNEAQ (reference sequence). The CDR3 bases are TGTGCCAGCAGCTTATCAGGTCAGGGACTTGAAGCTTTCTTT. Protein sequence: CASSLSGQGLEAFF. Looking up the rest from reference TRBV7-9 and TRBJ1-1 gives the full variable domain: DTGVSQNPRHKITKRGQNVTFRCDPISEHNRLYWYRQTLGQGPEFLTYFQNEAQLEKSRLLSDRFSAERPKGSFSTLEIQRTEQGDSAMYLCASSLSGQGLEAFFGQGTRLTVV.

The V call is TRBV4-3, the J call TRBJ2-3, with 8 bases matching TRBD2. Germline trimming cut 1 base from V and 1 base from J; bases unmatched to any gene: 7. CDR1 is LGHNA and CDR2 is YSLEER in the germline V gene. The CDR3 is 17 residues long. The CDR3 DNA reads as TGCGCCAGCAGCCAAGGGACTAGCCCTTACCGCACAGATACGCAGTATTTT. Protein: CASSQGTSPYRTDTQYF.

This chain connects TRBV6-2 or TRBV6-3 to TRBJ1-1, with a tentative D call TRBD1 (6 bases). This CDR3 comprises 13 residues. V shed 2 bases and J shed 5 bases, with 9 bases lying between them. Germline-derived CDR1 and CDR2 are MNHEY and SVGEGT. CDR3 protein: CASSYMRGTEAFF. CDR3 sequence (DNA): TGTGCCAGCAGTTACATGAGGGGGACTGAAGCTTTCTTT.

The chain is built from TRBV5-1 and TRBJ1-1, with 7 bases that match TRBD1. The trim removed 4 bases at V and 7 bases at J, leaving 4 bases unmatched. The CDR3 is made up of 12 amino acids. The V gene's germline CDR1 is SGHRS and CDR2 YFSETQ. The DNA of the CDR3 is TGCGCCAGCAGCCAGTGGACAGGTGAAGCTTTCTTT. This encodes CASSQWTGEAFF.

This clone was seen once. The chain combines TRBV5-6 with TRBJ2-7; no firm D call. Trimming pared 0 bases from V and 1 base from J, leaving 11 bases between. From germline, CDR1 is SGHDT and CDR2 YYEEEE. CDR3 length: 15 amino acids. The CDR3 sequence is CASSLGPARSYEQYF. The CDR3, as DNA: TGTGCCAGCAGCTTGGGGCCGGCCAGGTCCTACGAGCAGTACTTC.

The genes are TRBV19 and TRBJ1-1; no definite D call. Trimming removed 6 bases at V and 1 base at J, with 3 bases between. The CDR3 loop spans 11 amino acids. Germline lookup yields CDR1 LNHDA and CDR2 SQIVND (reference sequence). CDR3 nucleotide sequence: TGTGCCAGTAGCAGGAACACTGAAGCTTTCTTT. It specifies CASSRNTEAFF. Full variable domain (outside the CDR3, taken from reference TRBV19 and TRBJ1-1): DGGITQSPKYLFRKEGQNVTLSCEQNLNHDAMYWYRQDPGQGLRLIYYSQIVNDFQKGDIAEGYSVSREKKESFPLTVTSAQKNPTAFYLCASSRNTEAFFGQGTRLTVV.

The chain couples TRBV7-3 to TRBJ2-7; D might be TRBD2 (5 bases). Looked up from germline, CDR1 is SGHTA and CDR2 is FQGTGA. V was pared by 2 bases and J by 0 bases, with 8 bases between. The CDR3 length is 14 residues. The chain's CDR3 is CASSLAGDSYEQYF. Written as DNA, the CDR3 is TGTGCCAGCAGCTTAGCGGGTGACTCCTACGAGCAGTACTTC.

The chain recombines TRBV29-1 with TRBJ2-3; D possibly matches TRBD1 or TRBD2 (5 bases each). Germline values: CDR1 SQVTM, CDR2 ANQGSEA. Trimming removed 6 bases at V and 2 bases at J, with 15 bases between. This CDR3 comprises 14 residues. CDR3 protein: CSVQADTDTDTQYF. The DNA for the CDR3 is TGCAGCGTACAAGCGGACACAGACACAGATACGCAGTATTTT.

This clone occurred once. The genes are TRBV19 and TRBJ1-5; D might be TRBD1 (5 bases). Looked up from germline, CDR1 is LNHDA and CDR2 is SQIVND (reference sequence). The CDR3 is made up of 15 amino acids. V was cut by 0 bases and J by 2 bases, with 8 bases left in between. The CDR3 sequence: CASSIDPGGNQPQHF. DNA of the CDR3: TGTGCCAGTAGTATAGATCCGGGGGGCAATCAGCCCCAGCATTTT.

The chain recombines TRBV12-3 or TRBV12-4 with TRBJ1-3; TRBD1 agrees at 10 bases. This CDR3 region has 13 residues. With V trimmed by 6 bases and J by 8 bases, 4 bases remained unmatched. The CDR3 region is CASRGTGAYTIYF. In nucleotides, the CDR3 is TGTGCCAGCAGGGGGACAGGGGCGTACACCATATATTTT.

The chain combines TRBV3-1 (or the pseudogene TRBV3-2) with TRBJ1-4; possibly TRBD1 for D (6 bases). The CDR3 totals 12 residues. CDR1 LGHDT and CDR2 YNNKEL come from the germline V gene (reference sequence). Trimming stripped 1 base from V and 12 bases from J, with 9 bases between. For the CDR3, the DNA is TGTGCCAGCAGCCAAGTTCCAGGGGAACTGTTTTTT. It is translated as CASSQVPGELFF.